The TCR beta chain described here comes from a study of tissue T cells after allogeneic stem cell transplantation. Here immunoSEQ multiplex PCR was the method, and the copy in TCRdb shows in-frame clones only, minus some. Of roughly 50,000 clones in the sample, roughly four fifths were seen once. Deletions cut 1 base from V and 3 bases from J, with 2 bases between. This CDR3 has 12 amino acids. CDR1 is FNHDT and CDR2 is SITEND in the germline V gene (reference sequence). Notes on this clone: The antigen is undetermined. Each gene name is a mouse one. Read sequence stops 1 residue before the CDR3 end, and the germline J gene provides the missing end. This CDR3 is also generated by other DNA sequences in the sample.

Study outcomes and limitations: Shared clones across patients were few; motif clustering revealed tissue-specific shared signatures. Anatomically similar tissues had similar TCR repertoires within each patient. Limitations included a small, clinically heterogeneous cohort and limited sampling depth. In patients and mice, blood and spleen missed much of tissue repertoire.

This chain connects TRBV19 to TRBJ1-5; D uncertain. The TCR comes from a pool of C57BL/6 mice in good health. The specimen was sorted cells pooled from one or two spleens. The part of the CDR3 DNA that was read is TGTGCCAGCAGTATACGCAACCAGGCTCCGCTT. As protein: CASSIRNQAPL. The whole CDR3 sequence reads CASSIRNQAPLF.